The 23 T cell receptor beta chains reported below all come from one sample, sequenced in a study of glioma-infiltrating T cells after dendritic cell vaccination. Using immunoSEQ multiplex PCR, the repertoire was profiled, and TCRdb retains in-frame clones only, with some absent. Of more than 95,000 clones in the sample, approximately 84% were seen once. Time point: after dendritic cell vaccination, including at tumor progression/relapse. This material consisted of blood, taken after dendritic cell vaccination. These receptor sequences come from a human donor with glioblastoma.

The gene calls are TRBV4-1 and TRBJ1-2, with D possibly TRBD1 on 5 matching bases. CDR3 length: 16 residues. Trimming pared 3 bases from V and 3 bases from J, leaving 17 bases between. Germline V gene lookup returns CDR1 MGHRA and CDR2 YSYEKL. The CDR3 bases are TGCGCCAGCAGCCAGGTATTTGGGCAGGGCGACTATGGCTACACCTTC. Its protein is CASSQVFGQGDYGYTF.

V is TRBV18 and J is TRBJ2-1; the match to TRBD1 covers 10 bases. Unmatched junction bases numbered 5, after V lost 4 bases and J lost 8 bases. Germline CDR1 reads KGHSH; CDR2 reads LQKENI. The CDR3 spans 14 residues. The CDR3 protein is CASSRRQGADEQFF. CDR3 in DNA: TGTGCCAGCTCACGTCGACAGGGGGCAGATGAGCAGTTCTTC.

This rearrangement joins TRBV7-4 to TRBJ2-1, with D tentatively TRBD2 (6 bases). CDR1 is SGHVT and CDR2 is SQSDAQ in the germline V gene. This CDR3 has 16 amino acids. Trimming left V 5 bases short and J 8 bases short, with 22 bases between. CDR3 DNA: TGTGCCAGCAGCGTGCCGGGACTCCCCCTTAAGTATGAGCAGTTCTTC. Its translation is CASSVPGLPLKYEQFF.

The V gene is TRBV14, the J gene TRBJ1-1, with D uncertain. V gave up 3 bases and J gave up 4 bases, with 9 bases separating them. There are 13 residues in the CDR3. CDR1 and CDR2 from the germline V gene are SGHDN and FVKESK. As DNA, the CDR3 is TGTGCCAGCAGCCATTGGGGAGGCACTGAAGCTTTCTTT. This gives the protein CASSHWGGTEAFF.

The rearrangement links TRBV30 to TRBJ1-3; tentative D call: TRBD1 (6 bases). CDR3 size: 15 residues. Germline CDR1 reads GTSNPN; CDR2 reads SVGIG (reference sequence). Deletions cut 3 bases from V and 3 bases from J, with 15 bases between. The CDR3 spells CAWSRTANYGNTIYF. The CDR3 DNA sequence: TGTGCCTGGAGCCGGACAGCGAATTATGGAAACACCATATATTTT. Full variable domain (missing parts from reference TRBV30 and TRBJ1-3): SQTIHQWPATLVQPVGSPLSLECTVEGTSNPNLYWYRQAAGRGLQLLFYSVGIGQISSEVPQNLSASRPQDRQFILSSKKLLLSDSGFYLCAWSRTANYGNTIYFGEGSWLTVV.

The chain links TRBV4-2 to TRBJ2-6, with D tentatively TRBD1 (6 bases). CDR1 and CDR2 from the germline V gene are LGHNA and YNFKEQ. The CDR3 sequence is 19 residues long. Trimming cost V 0 bases and J 4 bases, with 19 bases left between them. The CDR3 DNA is TGTGCCAGCAGCCAAGATTTGGGCAGGGGAACCTGGGGGGCCAACGTCCTGACTTTC. Protein product: CASSQDLGRGTWGANVLTF.

The chain employs TRBV28 and TRBJ2-2, with TRBD2 matching over 7 bases. Trimming cost V 8 bases and J 2 bases; bases outside gene matches: 5. The germline gives CDR1 MDHEN, CDR2 SYDVKM. This CDR3 is 14 amino acids long. CDR3 protein: CASQRDPNTGELFF. DNA for the CDR3: TGTGCCAGCCAGCGGGACCCTAACACCGGGGAGCTGTTTTTT.

The gene calls are TRBV5-5 and TRBJ2-5, with TRBD2 identical over 8 bases. Germline V gives CDR1 SGHKS, CDR2 YYEKEE (reference sequence). CDR3 length: 15 residues. Trimming at V came to 3 bases and at J to 5 bases, leaving 9 bases not matched to a gene. CDR3 nucleotides: TGTGCCAGCAGCTGGTCACCCCAGCGGGAGGAGACCCAGTACTTC. It codes for CASSWSPQREETQYF.

This chain joins TRBV29-1 and TRBJ1-4; 8 nucleotides align to TRBD1. There are 13 residues in the CDR3. The ends lost 6 bases at V and 6 bases at J; junction bases unmatched: 6. Germline assignment: CDR1 SQVTM and CDR2 ANQGSEA. CDR3 in DNA: TGCAGCGTGCGGACAGGGCGGCATGAAAAACTGTTTTTT. Translation gives CSVRTGRHEKLFF.

In this sample, this clone turned up a few times. The J gene is TRBJ2-7, the V gene TRBV19, with 8 bases aligning to TRBD2. Unmatched junction bases numbered 5, after V lost 3 bases and J lost 4 bases. From germline, CDR1 is LNHDA and CDR2 SQIVND (reference sequence). The CDR3 contains 14 residues. The CDR3 protein is CASSIRGGGYEQYF. CDR3 nucleotide sequence: TGTGCCAGTAGTATTCGGGGGGGAGGATACGAGCAGTACTTC.

V usage is TRBV19 and J usage is TRBJ1-6; the match to TRBD1 covers 8 bases. CDR3 length: 14 residues. Germline lookup yields CDR1 LNHDA and CDR2 SQIVND (reference sequence). V dropped 4 bases and J dropped 11; count of bases not matched to a gene: 7. The CDR3 DNA reads as TGTGCCAGTAGTAACGGACAGGGCCGGCCACCCCTCCACTTT. It is translated as CASSNGQGRPPLHF.

The rearrangement links TRBV6-1 to TRBJ2-1, with D perhaps TRBD1 (5 bases). The CDR3 runs to 17 residues. The V gene lost 3 bases and the J gene lost 2 bases, with 17 bases spanning the gap. Germline lookup yields CDR1 MNHNS and CDR2 SASEGT. CDR3 amino acids: CASSDFGARFAYNEQFF. The CDR3 DNA reads TGTGCCAGCAGTGACTTTGGGGCTAGGTTCGCCTACAATGAGCAGTTCTTC.

The chain is built from TRBV6-1 and TRBJ2-1, with D tentatively TRBD2 (5 bases). The CDR3 extends over 14 amino acids. The V end lost 3 bases, the J end lost 7 bases, and 13 bases lay between the germline ends. Germline V gene sequence: CDR1 MNHNS, CDR2 SASEGT. CDR3 loop: CASSEVGVVNEQFF. The CDR3 DNA sequence: TGTGCCAGCAGTGAGGTGGGAGTGGTAAATGAGCAGTTCTTC.

This chain connects TRBV12-5 to TRBJ1-5, with D perhaps TRBD1 (5 bases). Germline loops: CDR1 LGHNT, CDR2 FRNRAP. V lost 9 bases and J lost 6, with 15 bases in between. The CDR3 spans 13 residues. The CDR3 here is CASTGDSGQPQHF. The CDR3 region has the DNA TGTGCTAGCACGGGGGATTCCGGTCAGCCCCAGCATTTT.

The chain has TRBV2 and TRBJ2-7; perhaps TRBD1 as D (5 bases). The CDR3 loop spans 18 amino acids. Trimming left V 1 base short and J 2 bases short, with 21 bases between. Germline CDR1 is SNHLY and CDR2 is FYNNEI. CDR3 nucleotides: TGTGCCAGCAGTGAAGGACATAAATTCCCAGGGTCGGCCTACGAGCAGTACTTC. Its translation: CASSEGHKFPGSAYEQYF. The full variable domain, with the rest looked up from reference TRBV2 and TRBJ2-7, is EPEVTQTPSHQVTQMGQEVILRCVPISNHLYFYWYRQILGQKVEFLVSFYNNEISEKSEIFDDQFSVERPDGSNFTLKIRSTKLEDSAMYFCASSEGHKFPGSAYEQYFGPGTRLTVT.

The J gene is TRBJ2-7, the V gene TRBV5-1; D uncertain. Germline CDR1 reads SGHRS; CDR2 reads YFSETQ. The ends were cut back, 1 base at V and 2 bases at J, with 7 bases in the middle. The CDR3 length is 13 residues. Written as DNA, the CDR3 is TGCGCCAGCAGCTTGTCTACAGCCTACGAGCAGTACTTC. It is translated as CASSLSTAYEQYF.

The chain uses TRBV10-3 and TRBJ2-7, with 9 nucleotides matching TRBD2. V trimming: 4 bases; J trimming: 3 bases; junction bases outside the gene matches: 7. This CDR3 comprises 15 residues. The germline gives CDR1 ENHRY, CDR2 SYGVKD. The CDR3 nucleotides are TGTGCCATCAGTGGAGGTTCTAGCGGGATCTACGAGCAGTACTTC. Amino acid sequence: CAISGGSSGIYEQYF.

V is TRBV27 and J is TRBJ2-7, with D possibly matching TRBD2 (5 bases). The CDR3 is made up of 15 amino acids. Germline V gives CDR1 MNHEY, CDR2 SMNVEV (reference sequence). V was clipped by 3 bases and J by 2 bases, with 14 bases between them. The CDR3 reads CASSLGSGATYEQYF. The CDR3 region has the DNA TGTGCCAGCAGTTTGGGGAGCGGAGCCACCTACGAGCAGTACTTC.

The CDR3 DNA reads TGTGCCAGTAGTATAGACTTAACGCCCACAGGCCTGTCCCAGCATTTT. Its protein is CASSIDLTPTGLSQHF. V usage is TRBV19 and J usage is TRBJ1-5, with D perhaps TRBD1 (5 bases). The germline V and J ends were trimmed by 0 bases and 11 bases, with 20 bases remaining between them. The CDR3 consists of 16 residues. CDR1 and CDR2 from the germline V gene are LNHDA and SQIVND (reference sequence). The variable domain in full, completed from reference TRBV19 and TRBJ1-5, reads DGGITQSPKYLFRKEGQNVTLSCEQNLNHDAMYWYRQDPGQGLRLIYYSQIVNDFQKGDIAEGYSVSREKKESFPLTVTSAQKNPTAFYLCASSIDLTPTGLSQHFGDGTRLSIL.

This clone was detected once. The CDR3 coding sequence is TGTGCCTGGAGTGTACAGAACTCCTACAATGAGCAGTTCTTC. The encoded protein is CAWSVQNSYNEQFF. The V and J genes are TRBV30 and TRBJ2-1; the D is unclear. Trimming took off 0 bases at V and 0 bases at J, with 6 bases between the two ends. The CDR3 contains 14 residues. Germline CDR1 is GTSNPN and CDR2 is SVGIG (reference sequence).

V gene TRBV14 combines with J gene TRBJ2-1; perhaps TRBD2 as D (6 bases). Germline CDR1 and CDR2: SGHDN and FVKESK. V was pared by 1 base and J by 5 bases, with 12 bases between. This CDR3 is built from 15 residues. The CDR3 DNA is TGTGCCAGCAGCCAAGGACTAGGACTCCACAATGAGCAGTTCTTC. It specifies CASSQGLGLHNEQFF.

This chain joins TRBV5-1 and TRBJ2-7; 11 nucleotides align to TRBD1. Per the germline V gene, CDR1 is SGHRS and CDR2 is YFSETQ. The CDR3 totals 17 residues. Losses at the gene ends were 1 base for V and 3 bases for J; bases not matched to a gene: 9. This chain's CDR3 is CASSLRHTGQGVYEQYF. The CDR3 coding sequence is TGCGCCAGCAGCTTGAGGCATACGGGACAGGGGGTCTACGAGCAGTACTTC.

The chain uses TRBV15 and TRBJ1-6, with a tentative D call TRBD1 (5 bases). Germline CDR1 reads LNHNV; CDR2 reads YYDKDF (reference sequence). There are 17 residues in the CDR3. Trimming stripped 1 base from V and 10 bases from J, with 20 bases between. The CDR3 region is CATSRGVGVLDRSPLHF. For the CDR3, the DNA is TGTGCCACCAGCAGAGGGGTAGGGGTATTAGATCGCTCACCCCTCCACTTT.